Listed here are 7 T cell receptor beta chains from one sample, sequenced in a study of shared clonotypes between healthy human individuals. TCRdb keeps only in-frame clones here, not all; method: immunoSEQ multiplex PCR. Of 450,000 to 600,000 clones listed, around 79% are singletons. Input material: PBMCs. These receptors were obtained from a woman between 40 and 55 years old in good health. Some clones in this sample may be carry-over from other donors' samples.

The chain links TRBV11-2 to TRBJ1-2, with no clear D. There are 13 residues in the CDR3. V was shortened by 1 base and J by 8 bases, with 11 bases between the two germline ends. In germline, CDR1 is SGHAT, CDR2 FQNNGV. The CDR3 bases are TGTGCCAGCAGCTTAGTTGGGGTCCGAGGCTACACCTTC. Protein product: CASSLVGVRGYTF.

This chain links TRBV7-2 with TRBJ1-2; no clear D. Looked up from germline, CDR1 is SGHTA and CDR2 is FQGNSA. CDR3 length equals 13 residues. The germline V and J ends were trimmed by 5 bases and 0 bases, with 7 bases remaining between them. CDR3 DNA: TGTGCCAGCAGCCAGACTCCTAACTATGGCTACACCTTC. This gives the protein CASSQTPNYGYTF.

The rearrangement uses TRBV9 and TRBJ2-7; D is unresolved. With 4 bases removed from V and 0 bases from J, the gap between germline ends came to 14 bases. Per the germline V gene, CDR1 is SGDLS and CDR2 is YYNGEE. There are 15 residues in the CDR3. CDR3: CASSPVAADSYEQYF. The CDR3 DNA reads as TGTGCCAGCAGCCCCGTGGCAGCTGACTCCTACGAGCAGTACTTC.

The chain carries TRBV18 and TRBJ2-1; 13 nucleotides agree with TRBD2. This CDR3 region has 18 residues. The V gene's germline CDR1 is KGHSH and CDR2 LQKENI. Trimming removed 2 bases from V and 0 bases from J; junction bases left unmatched: 4. The CDR3 region is CASSPGTSGTSSYNEQFF. For the CDR3, the DNA is TGTGCCAGCTCACCAGGGACTAGCGGGACGAGCTCCTACAATGAGCAGTTCTTC.

CDR3 sequence (DNA): TGCAGCGTTGGTGGCTTTGGCTATGGCTACACCTTC. Its protein is CSVGGFGYGYTF. The chain combines TRBV29-1 with TRBJ1-2; no clear D gene. Per the germline V gene, CDR1 is SQVTM and CDR2 is ANQGSEA. The V gene lost 4 bases and the J gene lost 4 bases, with 10 bases spanning the gap. The CDR3 spans 12 residues.

V usage is TRBV4-3 and J usage is TRBJ2-7; 8 bases are a match to TRBD1. Germline loops: CDR1 LGHNA, CDR2 YSLEER. This CDR3 spans 14 amino acids. V dropped 1 base and J dropped 4; count of bases not matched to a gene: 3. In DNA, the CDR3 is TGCGCCAGCAGCCAAGGACAGGGGTTTTACGAGCAGTACTTC. Translation: CASSQGQGFYEQYF.

The chain links TRBV19 to TRBJ2-2, with TRBD2 matching over 7 bases. V shed 5 bases, J shed 6 bases, and the junction held 12 bases outside the gene matches. The CDR3 has 16 amino acids. Germline loops: CDR1 LNHDA, CDR2 SQIVND (reference sequence). For the CDR3, the DNA is TGTGCCAGTAGTCCCCGGGACTATATGGAGGCCGGGGAGCTGTTTTTT. Its translation is CASSPRDYMEAGELFF.